The sequence of this T cell receptor beta chain was determined in a study of OX40 agonist ivuxolimab in advanced cancers. Turning to the study itself: The patients received ivuxolimab by intravenous route every 2 weeks at 0.01 to 10 mg/kg. Males comprised approximately 81% of the group, whose mean age was 60 years (range about 20 to 90).

Sampling of blood occurred at baseline, cycle 4 day 1, and cycle 7 day 1. Study observations and caveats: Antigen specificity remained undetermined for the expanded peripheral T cells.

This CDR3 has 14 amino acids. Per germline, CDR1 LNHDA and CDR2 SQIVND (reference sequence). Trimming at V came to 4 bases and at J to 2 bases, leaving 4 bases not matched to a gene. Profiled with immunoSEQ multiplex PCR; TCRdb holds only in-frame clones, not every one. In the table there are 100,000 to 150,000 clones, roughly 93% of which are singletons. As regards this clone: Its antigen is unknown.

Sequencing used CD4+ or CD8+ T cells sorted from blood, obtained in a trial of the OX40 agonist ivuxolimab. The clonotype comes from an adult with an advanced solid tumor such as melanoma, head and neck, liver or kidney cancer. The chain links TRBV19 to TRBJ2-7, with 8 nucleotides matching TRBD1. The CDR3: CASSNRQGTYEQYF. The CDR3, as DNA: TGTGCCAGTAGTAACCGACAGGGGACCTACGAGCAGTACTTC.